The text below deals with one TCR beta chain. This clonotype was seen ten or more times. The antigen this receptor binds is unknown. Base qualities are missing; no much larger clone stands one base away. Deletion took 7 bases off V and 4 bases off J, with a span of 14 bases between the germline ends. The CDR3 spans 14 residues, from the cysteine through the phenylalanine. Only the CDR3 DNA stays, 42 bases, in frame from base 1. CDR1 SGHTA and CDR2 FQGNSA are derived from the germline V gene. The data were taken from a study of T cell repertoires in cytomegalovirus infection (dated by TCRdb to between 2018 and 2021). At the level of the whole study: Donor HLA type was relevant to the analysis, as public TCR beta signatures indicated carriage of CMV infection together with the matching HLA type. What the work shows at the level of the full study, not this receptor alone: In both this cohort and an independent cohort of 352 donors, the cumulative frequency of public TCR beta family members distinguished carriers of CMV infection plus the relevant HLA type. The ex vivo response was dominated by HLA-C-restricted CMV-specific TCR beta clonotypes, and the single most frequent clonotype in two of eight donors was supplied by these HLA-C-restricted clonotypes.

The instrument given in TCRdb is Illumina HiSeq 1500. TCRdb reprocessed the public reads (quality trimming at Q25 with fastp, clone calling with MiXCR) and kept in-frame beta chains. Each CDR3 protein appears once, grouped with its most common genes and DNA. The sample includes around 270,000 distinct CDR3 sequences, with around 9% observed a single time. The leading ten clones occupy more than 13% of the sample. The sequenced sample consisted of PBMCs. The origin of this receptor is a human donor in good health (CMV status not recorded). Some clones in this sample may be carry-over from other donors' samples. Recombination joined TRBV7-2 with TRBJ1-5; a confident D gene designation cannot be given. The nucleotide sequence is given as TGTGCCAGCATGACCGCCGCAGGAAATCAGCCCCAGCATTTT. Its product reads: CASMTAAGNQPQHF.